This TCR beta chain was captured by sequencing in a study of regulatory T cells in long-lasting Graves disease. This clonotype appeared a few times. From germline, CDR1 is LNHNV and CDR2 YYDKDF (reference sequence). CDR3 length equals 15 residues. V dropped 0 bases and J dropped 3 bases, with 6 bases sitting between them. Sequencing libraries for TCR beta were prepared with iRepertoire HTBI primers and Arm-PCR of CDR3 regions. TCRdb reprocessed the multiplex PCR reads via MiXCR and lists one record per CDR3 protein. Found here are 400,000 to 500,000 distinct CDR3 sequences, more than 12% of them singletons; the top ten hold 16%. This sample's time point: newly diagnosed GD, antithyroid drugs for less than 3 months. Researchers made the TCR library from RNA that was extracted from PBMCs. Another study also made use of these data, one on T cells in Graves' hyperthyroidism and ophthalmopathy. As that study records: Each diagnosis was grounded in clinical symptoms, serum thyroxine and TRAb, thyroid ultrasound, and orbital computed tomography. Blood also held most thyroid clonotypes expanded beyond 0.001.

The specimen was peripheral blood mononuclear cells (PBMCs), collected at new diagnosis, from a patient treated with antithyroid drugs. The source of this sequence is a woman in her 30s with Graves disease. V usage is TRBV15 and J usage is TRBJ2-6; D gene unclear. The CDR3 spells CATSRDLGGANVLTF. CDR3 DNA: TGTGCCACCAGCAGAGATTTAGGTGGGGCCAACGTCCTGACTTTC.